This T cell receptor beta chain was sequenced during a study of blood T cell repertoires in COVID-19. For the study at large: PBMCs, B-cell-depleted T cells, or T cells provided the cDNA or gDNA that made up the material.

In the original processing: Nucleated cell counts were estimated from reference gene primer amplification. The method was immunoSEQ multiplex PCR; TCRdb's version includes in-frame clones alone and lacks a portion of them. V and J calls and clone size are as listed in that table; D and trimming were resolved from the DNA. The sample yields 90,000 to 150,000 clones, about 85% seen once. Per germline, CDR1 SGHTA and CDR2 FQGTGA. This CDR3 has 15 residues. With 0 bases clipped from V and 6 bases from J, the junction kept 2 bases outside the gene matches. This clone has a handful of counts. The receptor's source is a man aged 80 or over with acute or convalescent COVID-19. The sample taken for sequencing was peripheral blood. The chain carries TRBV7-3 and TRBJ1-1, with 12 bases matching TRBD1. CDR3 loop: CASSLTGQGASEAFF. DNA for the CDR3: TGTGCCAGCAGCTTAACGGGACAGGGGGCATCTGAAGCTTTCTTT. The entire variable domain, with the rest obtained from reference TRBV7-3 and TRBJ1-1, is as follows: GAGVSQTPSNKVTEKGKYVELRCDPISGHTALYWYRQSLGQGPEFLIYFQGTGAADDSGLPNDRFFAVRPEGSVSTLKIQRTERGDSAVYLCASSLTGQGASEAFFGQGTRLTVV.